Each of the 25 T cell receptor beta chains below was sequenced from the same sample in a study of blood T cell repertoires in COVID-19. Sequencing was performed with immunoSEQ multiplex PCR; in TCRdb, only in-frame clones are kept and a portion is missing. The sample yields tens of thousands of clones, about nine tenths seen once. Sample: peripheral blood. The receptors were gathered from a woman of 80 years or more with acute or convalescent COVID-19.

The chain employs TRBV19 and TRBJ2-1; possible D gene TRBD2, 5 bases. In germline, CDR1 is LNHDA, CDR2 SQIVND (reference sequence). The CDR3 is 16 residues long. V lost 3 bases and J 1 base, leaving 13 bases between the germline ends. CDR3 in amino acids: CASSIRGAGSYNEQFF. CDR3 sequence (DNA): TGTGCCAGTAGTATTCGGGGTGCCGGTTCCTACAATGAGCAGTTCTTC.

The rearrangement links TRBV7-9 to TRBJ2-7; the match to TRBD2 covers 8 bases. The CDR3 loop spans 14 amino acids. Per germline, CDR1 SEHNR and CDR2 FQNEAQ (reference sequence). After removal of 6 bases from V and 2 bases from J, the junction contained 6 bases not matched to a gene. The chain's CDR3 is CASSFSGATYEQYF. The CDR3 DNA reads TGTGCCAGCAGTTTTAGCGGGGCCACCTACGAGCAGTACTTC.

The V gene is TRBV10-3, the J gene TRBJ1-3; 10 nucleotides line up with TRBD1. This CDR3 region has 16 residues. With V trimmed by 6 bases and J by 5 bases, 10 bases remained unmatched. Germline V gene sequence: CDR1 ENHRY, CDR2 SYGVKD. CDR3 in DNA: TGTGCCATCAGAGCGGGACAGGGGTCTCCTCGAAACACCATATATTTT. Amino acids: CAIRAGQGSPRNTIYF.

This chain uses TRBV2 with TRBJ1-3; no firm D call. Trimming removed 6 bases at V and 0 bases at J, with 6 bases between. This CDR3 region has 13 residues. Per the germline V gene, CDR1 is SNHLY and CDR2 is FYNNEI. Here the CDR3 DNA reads TGTGCCAGCAGGCAGGACTCTGGAAACACCATATATTTT. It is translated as CASRQDSGNTIYF.

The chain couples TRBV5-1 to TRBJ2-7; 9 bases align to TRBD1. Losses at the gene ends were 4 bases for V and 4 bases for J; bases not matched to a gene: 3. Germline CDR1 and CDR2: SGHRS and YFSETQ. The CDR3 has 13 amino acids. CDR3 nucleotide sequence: TGCGCCAGCAGCGGGACAGGGAAGTACGAGCAGTACTTC. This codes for CASSGTGKYEQYF.

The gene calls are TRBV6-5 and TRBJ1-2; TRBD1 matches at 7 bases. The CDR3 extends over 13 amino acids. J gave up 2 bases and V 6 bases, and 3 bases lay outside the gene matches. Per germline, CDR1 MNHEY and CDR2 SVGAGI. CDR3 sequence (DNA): TGTGCCAGCAGATTGACAGGGAACTATGGCTACACCTTC. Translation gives CASRLTGNYGYTF.

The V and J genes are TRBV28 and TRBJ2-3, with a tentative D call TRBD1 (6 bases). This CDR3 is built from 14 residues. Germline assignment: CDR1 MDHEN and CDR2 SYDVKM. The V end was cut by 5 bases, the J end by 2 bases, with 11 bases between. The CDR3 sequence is CASSTGFPTDTQYF. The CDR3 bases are TGTGCCAGCAGTACAGGGTTCCCCACAGATACGCAGTATTTT.

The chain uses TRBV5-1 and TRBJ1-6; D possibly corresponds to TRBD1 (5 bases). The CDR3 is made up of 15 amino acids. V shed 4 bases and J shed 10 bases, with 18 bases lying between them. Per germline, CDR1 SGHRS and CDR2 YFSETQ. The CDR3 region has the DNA TGCGCCAGCAGCCCGCGGGACGGGTTTAGCTCACCCCTCCACTTT. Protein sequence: CASSPRDGFSSPLHF.

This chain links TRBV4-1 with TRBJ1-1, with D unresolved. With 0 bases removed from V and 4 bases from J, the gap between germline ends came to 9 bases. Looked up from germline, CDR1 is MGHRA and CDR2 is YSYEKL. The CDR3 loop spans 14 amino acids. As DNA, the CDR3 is TGCGCCAGCAGCCAAGACCCCCAGCGCACTGAAGCTTTCTTT. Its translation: CASSQDPQRTEAFF.

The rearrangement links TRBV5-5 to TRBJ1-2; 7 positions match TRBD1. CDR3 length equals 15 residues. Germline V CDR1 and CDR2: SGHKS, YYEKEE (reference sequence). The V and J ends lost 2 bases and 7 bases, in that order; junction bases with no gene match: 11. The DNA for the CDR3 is TGTGCCAGCAGCTTCGAGACAGGGCCGCAGGGTGGCTACACCTTC. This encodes CASSFETGPQGGYTF.

In DNA, the CDR3 is TGTGCCAGCTCACCTCGACAGGGTTCAATACAGAACACTGAAGCTTTCTTT. It translates to CASSPRQGSIQNTEAFF. The chain joins TRBV18 to TRBJ1-1, with 7 bases aligning to TRBD1. This CDR3 comprises 17 residues. Per germline, CDR1 KGHSH and CDR2 LQKENI. J lost 1 base, V lost 3 bases, and 11 bases had no gene match.

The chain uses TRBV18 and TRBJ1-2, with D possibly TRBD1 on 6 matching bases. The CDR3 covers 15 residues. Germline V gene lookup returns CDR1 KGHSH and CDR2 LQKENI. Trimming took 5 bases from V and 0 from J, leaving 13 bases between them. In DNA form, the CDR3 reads TGTGCCAGCTCATACGGACAGACAGCTAACTATGGCTACACCTTC. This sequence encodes CASSYGQTANYGYTF. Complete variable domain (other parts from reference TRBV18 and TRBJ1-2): NAGVMQNPRHLVRRRGQEARLRCSPMKGHSHVYWYRQLPEEGLKFMVYLQKENIIDESGMPKERFSAEFPKEGPSILRIQQVVRGDSAAYFCASSYGQTANYGYTFGSGTRLTVV.

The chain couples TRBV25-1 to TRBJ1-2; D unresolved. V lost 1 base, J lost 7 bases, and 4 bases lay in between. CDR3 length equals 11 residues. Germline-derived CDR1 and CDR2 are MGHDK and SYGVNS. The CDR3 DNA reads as TGTGCCAGCAGTGAATCCGGTGGCTACACCTTC. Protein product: CASSESGGYTF.

CDR3 amino acids: CASRGQGQPYEQYF. CDR3 DNA sequence: TGTGCCAGCAGGGGACAGGGGCAGCCTTACGAGCAGTACTTC. The rearrangement uses TRBV28 and TRBJ2-7; TRBD1 matches 10 bases. CDR3 size: 14 residues. In germline, CDR1 is MDHEN, CDR2 SYDVKM. After removal of 6 bases from V and 4 bases from J, the junction contained 6 bases not matched to a gene.

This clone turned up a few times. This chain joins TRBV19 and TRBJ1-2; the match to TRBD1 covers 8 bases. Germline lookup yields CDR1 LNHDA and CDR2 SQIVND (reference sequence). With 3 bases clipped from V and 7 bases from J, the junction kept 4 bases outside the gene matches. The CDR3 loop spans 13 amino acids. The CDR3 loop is CASSMQGAVGYTF. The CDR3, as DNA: TGTGCCAGTAGTATGCAGGGGGCGGTTGGCTACACCTTC.

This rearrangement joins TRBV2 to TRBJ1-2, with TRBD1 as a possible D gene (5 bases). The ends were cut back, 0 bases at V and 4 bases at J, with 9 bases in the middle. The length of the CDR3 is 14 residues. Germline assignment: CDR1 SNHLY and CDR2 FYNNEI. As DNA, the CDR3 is TGTGCCAGCAGTGAAGCGCTTCAGGGCTATGGCTACACCTTC. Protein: CASSEALQGYGYTF.

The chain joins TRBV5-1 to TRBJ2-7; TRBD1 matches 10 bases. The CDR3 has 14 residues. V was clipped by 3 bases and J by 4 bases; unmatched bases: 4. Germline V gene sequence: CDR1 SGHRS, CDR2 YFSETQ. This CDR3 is CASSSPGQGYEQYF. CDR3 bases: TGCGCCAGCAGCTCACCGGGACAGGGGTACGAGCAGTACTTC.

CDR3 residues: CASSPEGRGNQPQHF. The CDR3 DNA reads TGTGCCAGCAGCCCGGAGGGTAGGGGAAATCAGCCCCAGCATTTT. The chain carries TRBV21-1 and TRBJ1-5. TRBV21-1 is designated a pseudogene. The CDR3 has 15 residues.

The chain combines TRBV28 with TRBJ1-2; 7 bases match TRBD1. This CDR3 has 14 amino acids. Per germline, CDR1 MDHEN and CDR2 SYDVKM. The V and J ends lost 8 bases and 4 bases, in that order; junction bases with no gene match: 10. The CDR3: CASQSPSGGYGYTF. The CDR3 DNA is TGTGCCAGCCAGTCTCCGTCAGGGGGCTATGGCTACACCTTC.

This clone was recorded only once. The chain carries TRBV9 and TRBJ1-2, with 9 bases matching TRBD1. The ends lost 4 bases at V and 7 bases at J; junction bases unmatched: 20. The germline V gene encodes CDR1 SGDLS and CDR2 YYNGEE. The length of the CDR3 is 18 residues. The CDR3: CASSPRMGGTGPGGGYTF. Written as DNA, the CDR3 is TGTGCCAGCAGCCCCCGTATGGGGGGGACAGGGCCTGGCGGTGGCTACACCTTC.

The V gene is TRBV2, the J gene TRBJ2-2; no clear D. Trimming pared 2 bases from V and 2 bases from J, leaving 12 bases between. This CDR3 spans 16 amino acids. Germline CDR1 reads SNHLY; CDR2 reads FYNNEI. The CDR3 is CASSESLDGNTGELFF. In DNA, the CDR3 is TGTGCCAGCAGTGAATCTCTAGACGGAAACACCGGGGAGCTGTTTTTT.

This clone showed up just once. The CDR3 is CSVDRGHTDTQYF. Written as DNA, the CDR3 is TGCAGCGTAGACAGGGGGCACACAGATACGCAGTATTTT. The J gene is TRBJ2-3, the V gene TRBV29-1; 10 positions match TRBD1. V lost 6 bases to trimming and J lost 2 bases; unmatched junction nucleotides: 2. There are 13 residues in the CDR3. Germline V gene lookup returns CDR1 SQVTM and CDR2 ANQGSEA.

This chain's CDR3 is CASSLSGGGYNSPLHF. In DNA form, the CDR3 reads TGTGCCAGCAGTTTAAGCGGGGGCGGGTATAATTCACCCCTCCACTTT. The chain combines TRBV27 with TRBJ1-6; the D gene is possibly TRBD1 (6 bases). Trimming took off 2 bases at V and 4 bases at J, with 12 bases between the two ends. CDR3 length: 16 amino acids. Germline lookup yields CDR1 MNHEY and CDR2 SMNVEV (reference sequence).

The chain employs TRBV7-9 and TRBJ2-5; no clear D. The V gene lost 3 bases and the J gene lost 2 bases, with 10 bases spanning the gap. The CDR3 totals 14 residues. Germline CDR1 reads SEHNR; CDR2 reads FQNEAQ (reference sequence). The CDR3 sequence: CASSFITVQETQYF. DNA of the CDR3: TGTGCCAGCAGCTTTATAACAGTACAAGAGACCCAGTACTTC.

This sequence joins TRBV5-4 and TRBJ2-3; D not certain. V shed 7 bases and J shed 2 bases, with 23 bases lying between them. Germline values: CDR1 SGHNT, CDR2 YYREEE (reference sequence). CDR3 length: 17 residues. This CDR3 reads CASGQVSGQILTDTQYF. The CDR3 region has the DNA TGTGCCAGCGGCCAGGTATCAGGCCAGATCCTCACAGATACGCAGTATTTT.